A single sample gave rise to the 31 T cell receptor beta chains below, sequenced in a study of T cells in Graves' hyperthyroidism and ophthalmopathy. The TCR beta CDR3 regions underwent amplification using RNA transcripts as the source. HTBI primers were employed in a first-round RT-PCR of the TCR CDR3. TCRdb ran MiXCR on the multiplex PCR reads and lists one entry per CDR3 protein. The table shows 360,000 or so distinct CDR3 sequences, with about 18% occurring only once. Sequencing input: blood. The receptors come from a woman between 18 and 29 years old with Graves' hyperthyroidism.

This clonotype occurred many times. This chain uses TRBV19 with TRBJ1-2, with D possibly being TRBD1 (5 bases). Germline-derived CDR1 and CDR2 are LNHDA and SQIVND (reference sequence). The V end lost 6 bases, the J end lost 6 bases, and 14 bases lay between the germline ends. This CDR3 has 13 residues. CDR3 bases: TGTGCCAGTAGCCCCGCGGGGCACAATGGCTACACCTTC. Encoded protein: CASSPAGHNGYTF. The full variable domain, in which reference TRBV19 and TRBJ1-2 provide the parts outside the CDR3, is DGGITQSPKYLFRKEGQNVTLSCEQNLNHDAMYWYRQDPGQGLRLIYYSQIVNDFQKGDIAEGYSVSREKKESFPLTVTSAQKNPTAFYLCASSPAGHNGYTFGSGTRLTVV.

The chain combines TRBV20-1 with TRBJ2-5; D unresolved. CDR3 length: 15 amino acids. Germline CDR1 is DFQATT and CDR2 is SNEGSKA (reference sequence). With 8 bases removed from V and 5 bases from J, the gap between germline ends came to 24 bases. The CDR3 coding sequence is TGCAGTCGCCTTTACCCGGGCACCATTTTCGAGACCCAGTACTTC. Residues: CSRLYPGTIFETQYF.

The chain combines TRBV6-5 with TRBJ2-5; D remains ambiguous. V was clipped by 4 bases and J by 4 bases, with 10 bases between them. There are 13 residues in the CDR3. The V gene's germline CDR1 is MNHEY and CDR2 SVGAGI. The CDR3: CASSSPLGETQYF. The CDR3 DNA reads as TGTGCCAGCAGTTCCCCGTTGGGAGAGACCCAGTACTTC.

This clonotype was found many times. V and J are TRBV25-1 and TRBJ1-6; 9 bases fit TRBD1. Unmatched junction bases numbered 9, after V lost 6 bases and J lost 9 bases. The length of the CDR3 is 15 residues. Germline loops: CDR1 MGHDK, CDR2 SYGVNS. This chain's CDR3 is CASRGPGQGSSPLHF. The CDR3 nucleotides are TGTGCCAGCAGGGGACCGGGACAGGGAAGTTCACCCCTCCACTTT.

This rearrangement joins TRBV2 to TRBJ1-1; TRBD1 matches 7 bases. Germline loops: CDR1 SNHLY, CDR2 FYNNEI. V lost 10 bases, J lost 1 base, and 6 bases stayed unmatched. CDR3 length: 13 amino acids. The CDR3 DNA is TGTGCCATGTCGGGACAGCCGAACACTGAAGCTTTCTTT. Translating it yields CAMSGQPNTEAFF.

This clonotype has a count of ten or more. The chain joins TRBV7-3 to TRBJ2-2, with D unclear. The ends were cut back, 7 bases at V and 2 bases at J, with 8 bases in the middle. The CDR3 loop spans 13 amino acids. The germline V gene has CDR1 SGHTA and CDR2 FQGTGA. CDR3 sequence: CASKDPNTGELFF. In DNA, the CDR3 is TGTGCCAGCAAGGACCCAAACACCGGGGAGCTGTTTTTT.

This clonotype was picked up a small number of times. In this CDR3 the conserved last residue, phenylalanine or tryptophan, is missing, so a read error is likely. The rearrangement joins TRBV13 to TRBJ1-5; 9 nucleotides align to TRBD1. This CDR3 is 18 amino acids long. Germline V gives CDR1 PRHDT, CDR2 FYEKMQ (reference sequence). The J segment lost 0 bases and the V segment lost 3 bases, leaving 9 bases of the junction unmatched. DNA for the CDR3: TGTGCCAGCAGCTTGGGGGACAGGGTAACTTATAGCAATCAGCCCCAGCATCTT. Its translation is CASSLGDRVTYSNQPQHL.

The genes are TRBV30 and TRBJ1-1; tentative D call: TRBD1 (5 bases). Germline CDR1 is GTSNPN and CDR2 is SVGIG (reference sequence). This CDR3 spans 11 amino acids. Trimming took 8 bases from V and 5 from J, leaving 12 bases between them. The CDR3 loop is CAGGRRTEAFF. Here the CDR3 DNA reads TGTGCCGGGGGGAGGCGGACTGAAGCTTTCTTT.

This clonotype was seen repeatedly, ten times or more. This CDR3 reads CASSKQLGDTEAFF. The CDR3 coding sequence is TGTGCCAGCAGTAAACAGCTAGGGGACACTGAAGCTTTCTTT. The gene calls are TRBV6-1 and TRBJ1-1; TRBD1 might be the D (5 bases). V shed 5 bases and J shed 3 bases, with 13 bases lying between them. From germline, CDR1 is MNHNS and CDR2 SASEGT. The length of the CDR3 is 14 residues.

This clonotype was seen many times. The chain couples TRBV30 to TRBJ2-7; TRBD1 agrees at 7 bases. The CDR3 extends over 11 amino acids. Germline loops: CDR1 GTSNPN, CDR2 SVGIG (reference sequence). Trimming at V came to 5 bases and at J to 4 bases, leaving 2 bases not matched to a gene. As DNA, the CDR3 is TGTGCCTGGGGGGACAGTTACGAGCAGTACTTC. Translation: CAWGDSYEQYF.

This clonotype was seen many times. The chain couples TRBV6-5 to TRBJ2-7; a possible D gene is TRBD2 (5 bases). This CDR3 has 15 amino acids. Germline V gene data show CDR1 as MNHEY and CDR2 as SVGAGI. The germline V and J ends were trimmed by 6 bases and 1 base, with 16 bases remaining between them. The CDR3 reads CASSLGLARSYEQYF. The CDR3 coding sequence is TGTGCCAGCAGCCTAGGTCTAGCCCGATCCTACGAGCAGTACTTC.

There are many counts of this clonotype. The V gene is TRBV7-3, the J gene TRBJ2-2; no definite D call. CDR1 SGHTA and CDR2 FQGTGA come from the germline V gene. This CDR3 region has 13 residues. The ends were cut back, 5 bases at V and 6 bases at J, with 10 bases in the middle. This CDR3 reads CASSVNPPGELFF. The CDR3 DNA is TGTGCCAGCAGCGTCAATCCCCCCGGGGAGCTGTTTTTT.

This clonotype was observed at least ten times. This may come from a read error, since a much larger clone is one base off. The gene calls are TRBV6-1 and TRBJ2-7, with D maybe TRBD1 (6 bases). The germline CDR1 and CDR2 sequences are MNHNS and SASEGT. This CDR3 has 12 residues. V was cut by 7 bases and J by 3 bases, with 10 bases left in between. CDR3 loop: CASILTGYEQYF. CDR3 DNA: TGTGCCAGCATTCTGACAGGCTACGAGCAGTACTTC.

This clonotype appeared many times. With a much larger clone just one base away, this may be a read error. This chain connects TRBV12-3 or TRBV12-4 to TRBJ1-1; TRBD1 matches at 9 bases. After removal of 5 bases from V and 2 bases from J, the junction contained 6 bases not matched to a gene. CDR3 size: 15 residues. The CDR3 DNA sequence: TGTGCCAGCAGTCCTCGGACAGGGGCTAACACTGAAGCTTTCTTT. It is translated as CASSPRTGANTEAFF.

In the case of this clonotype: Its ends do not fully match the called genes, so a read error is possible. The chain has TRBV11-2 and TRBJ2-7, with 11 positions matching TRBD2. The germline V gene has CDR1 SGHAT and CDR2 FQNNGV. The CDR3 has 16 amino acids. CDR3 coding DNA: TGTGCCAGCAGCCAGGGACTAGCGGTGGTCCCCTACGATCAGTACTTC. Amino acid sequence: CASSQGLAVVPYDQYF.

The V and J genes are TRBV6-1 and TRBJ2-7, with 11 bases aligning to TRBD1. This CDR3 is 16 amino acids long. J lost 3 bases, V lost 7 bases, and 11 bases had no gene match. CDR1 is MNHNS and CDR2 is SASEGT in the germline V gene. CDR3 in amino acids: CASTGTGGQGGYEQYF. The CDR3 nucleotides are TGTGCCAGCACCGGGACAGGGGGACAGGGGGGCTACGAGCAGTACTTC.

The table lists this clonotype with many counts. V usage is TRBV5-1 and J usage is TRBJ2-5; 7 bases align to TRBD2. Germline assignment: CDR1 SGHRS and CDR2 YFSETQ. With V trimmed by 4 bases and J by 3 bases, 9 bases remained unmatched. There are 15 residues in the CDR3. CDR3 sequence reads: CASSRRLGGEETQYF. In DNA form, the CDR3 reads TGCGCCAGCAGCCGCAGACTGGGGGGGGAAGAGACCCAGTACTTC.

This clonotype was picked up many times. The chain links TRBV2 to TRBJ2-5, with 8 bases fitting TRBD2. The CDR3 is 14 residues long. In germline, CDR1 is SNHLY, CDR2 FYNNEI. V shed 8 bases, J shed 2 bases, and the junction held 7 bases outside the gene matches. CDR3 protein: CASATSGYQETQYF. Written as DNA, the CDR3 is TGTGCCAGCGCTACTAGCGGATATCAAGAGACCCAGTACTTC.

This clonotype was counted many times. The chain couples TRBV5-1 to TRBJ1-1; D unclear. The CDR3 totals 12 residues. The germline V gene encodes CDR1 SGHRS and CDR2 YFSETQ. Trimming took 6 bases from V and 4 from J, leaving 10 bases between them. CDR3 sequence reads: CASMIDGTEAFF. In DNA, the CDR3 is TGCGCCAGCATGATCGATGGCACTGAAGCTTTCTTT.

Many counts were recorded for this clonotype. CDR3 residues: CASSKQGSAEAFF. CDR3 DNA: TGTGCCAGCAGTAAACAGGGTTCCGCTGAAGCTTTCTTT. V is TRBV12-3 or TRBV12-4 and J is TRBJ1-1; D might be TRBD1 (6 bases). The germline V and J ends were trimmed by 5 bases and 6 bases, with 13 bases remaining between them. There are 13 residues in the CDR3.

At least ten counts were recorded for this clonotype. This chain joins TRBV7-8 and TRBJ2-7; the match to TRBD2 covers 7 bases. The CDR3 has 14 amino acids. With 5 bases clipped from V and 6 bases from J, the junction kept 10 bases outside the gene matches. Germline lookup yields CDR1 SGHVS and CDR2 FQNEAQ. This CDR3 reads CASSERGQSGEQYF. The CDR3 DNA reads as TGTGCCAGCAGCGAGCGGGGCCAGTCTGGCGAGCAGTACTTC.

A remark on this clonotype: At one end the junction does not follow the germline gene, possibly because of a read error. The rearrangement joins TRBV10-1 to TRBJ2-5; 12 nucleotides line up with TRBD1. The CDR3 length is 14 residues. Germline CDR1 WNHNN, CDR2 SYGVQD (reference sequence). CDR3 protein: CASSRDRGQETKYF. The CDR3 nucleotides read TGCGCCAGCTCCCGGGACAGGGGGCAAGAGACCAAGTACTTC.

This clonotype was detected many times. The chain joins TRBV2 to TRBJ2-5, with D uncertain. This CDR3 contains 14 residues. Germline V gene sequence: CDR1 SNHLY, CDR2 FYNNEI. V lost 1 base and J 1 base, leaving 7 bases between the germline ends. CDR3 nucleotide sequence: TGTGCCAGCAGTGAAGGTGCAGTCCAAGAGACCCAGTACTTC. Amino acids: CASSEGAVQETQYF. Using reference TRBV2 and TRBJ2-5 for the parts outside the CDR3, the full variable domain is EPEVTQTPSHQVTQMGQEVILRCVPISNHLYFYWYRQILGQKVEFLVSFYNNEISEKSEIFDDQFSVERPDGSNFTLKIRSTKLEDSAMYFCASSEGAVQETQYFGPGTRLLVL.

This clonotype was seen many times. The chain is built from TRBV6-1 and TRBJ1-3; D gene uncertain. Between the trimmed V and J ends, which lost 8 bases and 0 bases, there was a span of 8 bases. The CDR3 spans 13 residues. The germline CDR1 and CDR2 sequences are MNHNS and SASEGT. The CDR3 loop is CASAVYSGNTIYF. CDR3 nucleotide sequence: TGTGCCAGCGCGGTTTACTCTGGAAACACCATATATTTT.

This clonotype was recorded at least ten times. The chain recombines TRBV4-1 with TRBJ1-2; the D gene is possibly TRBD1 (6 bases). The CDR3 totals 15 residues. Germline loops: CDR1 MGHRA, CDR2 YSYEKL. With 0 bases removed from V and 8 bases from J, the gap between germline ends came to 16 bases. CDR3 nucleotides: TGCGCCAGCAGCCAAGATTCCAACCGACAGGCGGGCTACACCTTC. As protein: CASSQDSNRQAGYTF.

Ten or more counts support this clonotype. This chain connects TRBV6-1 to TRBJ2-7; D tentatively fits TRBD1 or TRBD2 (5 bases each). V was cut by 10 bases and J by 4 bases, with 17 bases left in between. Per germline, CDR1 MNHNS and CDR2 SASEGT. This CDR3 has 13 amino acids. The chain's CDR3 is CATARDPAYEQYF. In DNA, the CDR3 is TGTGCCACTGCCCGGGACCCAGCTTACGAGCAGTACTTC.

This clonotype was counted ten times or more. The genes are TRBV11-2 and TRBJ1-2, with D unresolved. Germline values: CDR1 SGHAT, CDR2 FQNNGV. The CDR3 length is 15 residues. The V and J ends lost 5 bases and 4 bases respectively, with 17 bases between them. The CDR3, as DNA: TGTGCCAGCAGCCCAAACCGGAGTCCTCGCTATGGCTACACCTTC. As protein: CASSPNRSPRYGYTF.

The chain carries TRBV25-1 and TRBJ2-7, with TRBD1 matching 10 bases. The CDR3 spans 19 residues. The junction had 15 bases not matched to a gene; V was cut back by 2 bases and J by 2 bases. The germline CDR1 and CDR2 sequences are MGHDK and SYGVNS. CDR3 residues: CASSEGGRFKGTGAYEQYF. Written as DNA, the CDR3 is TGTGCCAGCAGTGAAGGGGGGAGGTTTAAAGGGACAGGGGCCTACGAGCAGTACTTC.

Many counts were recorded for this clonotype. This chain uses TRBV6-1 with TRBJ2-7; 7 bases line up with TRBD1. The CDR3 totals 18 residues. J was trimmed by 2 bases and V by 4 bases; bases with no gene match: 17. Germline-derived CDR1 and CDR2 are MNHNS and SASEGT. The CDR3 bases are TGTGCCAGCAGTGCGATCCTAATCCCCCGGGACAGCCCCTACGAGCAGTACTTC. This encodes CASSAILIPRDSPYEQYF.

This clonotype has at least ten counts. The chain joins TRBV28 to TRBJ1-5; 11 bases agree with TRBD1. Germline V lookup: CDR1 MDHEN, CDR2 SYDVKM. V lost 3 bases to trimming and J lost 6 bases; unmatched junction nucleotides: 7. The CDR3 spans 16 residues. As DNA, the CDR3 is TGTGCCAGCAGTTTGGCCCTCGGGACAGGGGGTCAGCCCCAGCATTTT. It translates to CASSLALGTGGQPQHF.

This clonotype was seen many times. The CDR3 DNA is TGTGCCAGTGTATTGGGCGTCCAAGCTTTCTTT. Protein sequence: CASVLGVQAFF. This sequence joins TRBV6-5 and TRBJ1-1; D gene uncertain. Per the germline V gene, CDR1 is MNHEY and CDR2 is SVGAGI. V lost 9 bases and J lost 9, with 14 bases in between. The CDR3 is 11 amino acids.